These 26 T cell receptor beta chains came from one sample sequenced in a study of T cell repertoires in cytomegalovirus infection. TCRdb re-called the reads through MiXCR, storing one row per CDR3 protein. The table shows under 850,000 distinct CDR3 sequences, with under 40% occurring only once. Sequencing was performed on PBMCs. The receptors shown here come from a human donor in good health (CMV status not recorded). Some clones in this sample may be carry-over from other donors' samples.

This clonotype was picked up a small number of times. The rearrangement uses TRBV12-3 or TRBV12-4 and TRBJ2-4; D remains ambiguous. The CDR3 has 15 amino acids. V was pared by 3 bases and J by 1 base, with 10 bases between. CDR3 coding DNA: TGTGCCAGCAGTTTCTCACGACTTGCCAAAAACATTCAGTACTTC. It is translated as CASSFSRLAKNIQYF.

The genes are TRBV10-3 and TRBJ1-5, with TRBD1 matching 8 bases. V dropped 3 bases and J dropped 6; count of bases not matched to a gene: 7. The germline CDR1 and CDR2 sequences are ENHRY and SYGVKD. The CDR3 contains 15 residues. CDR3 amino acids: CAISDYGQGRQPQHF. The CDR3 DNA reads TGTGCCATCAGTGATTATGGACAGGGACGTCAGCCCCAGCATTTT.

In its sample, this clonotype was seen a few times. V is TRBV11-2 and J is TRBJ2-1, with D possibly being TRBD1 or TRBD2 (6 bases each). Germline lookup yields CDR1 SGHAT and CDR2 FQNNGV. Trimming stripped 4 bases from V and 7 bases from J, with 17 bases between. The CDR3 spans 15 residues. This CDR3 is CASSWGGGRRNEQFF. In nucleotides, the CDR3 is TGTGCCAGCAGCTGGGGTGGGGGGCGGAGGAATGAGCAGTTCTTC.

This clonotype has a handful of counts. The V and J genes are TRBV4-1 and TRBJ2-1; 8 positions match TRBD2. The J segment lost 6 bases and the V segment lost 6 bases, leaving 10 bases of the junction unmatched. CDR3 size: 15 residues. The V gene's germline CDR1 is MGHRA and CDR2 YSYEKL. CDR3 DNA: TGCGCCAGCAGTATATTAGGAGGGACTAGCAATGAGCAGTTCTTC. Translation: CASSILGGTSNEQFF.

This clonotype has more than one count but fewer than ten. The CDR3 bases are TGCAGTGCCCCTAGCCGTGCCGGGCCTCGCTACAATGAGCAGTTCTTC. Translated: CSAPSRAGPRYNEQFF. This sequence joins TRBV20-1 and TRBJ2-1; a weak D match, TRBD2 (5 bases). The germline gives CDR1 DFQATT, CDR2 SNEGSKA (reference sequence). This CDR3 comprises 16 residues. The V gene lost 6 bases and the J gene lost 3 bases, with 21 bases spanning the gap.

This clonotype has more than one count but fewer than ten. V gene TRBV7-2 combines with J gene TRBJ2-2, with D unresolved. Germline CDR1 is SGHTA and CDR2 is FQGNSA. Trimming took off 0 bases at V and 4 bases at J, with 9 bases between the two ends. This CDR3 contains 15 residues. The DNA for the CDR3 is TGTGCCAGCAGCTTAGCAGGGTTCCTCACCGGGGAGCTGTTTTTT. It yields the protein CASSLAGFLTGELFF.

V gene TRBV12-3 or TRBV12-4 combines with J gene TRBJ1-1; 9 bases align to TRBD1. This CDR3 comprises 13 residues. Unmatched junction bases numbered 4, after V lost 5 bases and J lost 6 bases. The CDR3 DNA reads TGTGCCAGCAGTCCCTGGACAGGGGCTGAAGCTTTCTTT. Protein product: CASSPWTGAEAFF.

The chain employs TRBV5-5 and TRBJ1-2, with a tentative D call TRBD1 (6 bases). Germline CDR1 reads SGHKS; CDR2 reads YYEKEE (reference sequence). There are 15 residues in the CDR3. The germline V and J ends were trimmed by 3 bases and 4 bases, with 16 bases remaining between them. The CDR3 spells CASSSLRQGSYGYTF. Here the CDR3 DNA reads TGTGCCAGCAGCTCCCTAAGGCAGGGGAGCTATGGCTACACCTTC.

The chain is built from TRBV6-4 and TRBJ2-2; no reliable D call. Trimming shortened V by 6 bases and J by 0 bases, and 14 bases separated the two germline ends. Germline CDR1 is MRHNA and CDR2 is SNTAGT. CDR3 length: 16 residues. This chain's CDR3 is CASRKSVTTNTGELFF. The CDR3 nucleotides are TGTGCCAGCAGAAAGAGTGTAACTACGAACACCGGGGAGCTGTTTTTT.

This clonotype occurred a few times. The chain uses TRBV7-2 and TRBJ2-3, with TRBD2 identical over 14 bases. The length of the CDR3 is 18 residues. V was pared by 5 bases and J by 5 bases, with 12 bases of the junction left unmatched. Germline-derived CDR1 and CDR2 are SGHTA and FQGNSA. CDR3 region: CASSPVPGLAGVGDTQYF. In nucleotides, the CDR3 is TGTGCCAGCAGCCCAGTCCCGGGACTAGCGGGGGTTGGAGATACGCAGTATTTT.

A few counts support this clonotype. The genes are TRBV28 and TRBJ2-2; D uncertain. The CDR3 sequence is 16 residues long. Per germline, CDR1 MDHEN and CDR2 SYDVKM. V was trimmed by 9 bases and J by 4 bases, leaving 21 bases between them. The chain's CDR3 is CASRPSGQKITGELFF. CDR3 in DNA: TGTGCCAGTCGTCCCTCCGGGCAGAAAATCACCGGGGAGCTGTTTTTT. Variable domain in full (rest from reference TRBV28 and TRBJ2-2): DVKVTQSSRYLVKRTGEKVFLECVQDMDHENMFWYRQDPGLGLRLIYFSYDVKMKEKGDIPEGYSVSREKKERFSLILESASTNQTSMYLCASRPSGQKITGELFFGEGSRLTVL.

The chain has TRBV6-6 and TRBJ2-1; 10 nucleotides align to TRBD2. This CDR3 is 14 amino acids long. J was trimmed by 4 bases and V by 7 bases; bases with no gene match: 4. In germline, CDR1 is MNHNY, CDR2 SVGAGI (reference sequence). CDR3 DNA sequence: TGTGCCAGCATCCAAGCGGGGGGGTACAATGAGCAGTTCTTC. This sequence encodes CASIQAGGYNEQFF.

The count of this clonotype is one. V and J are TRBV4-1 and TRBJ1-2, with D hard to call. Trimming removed 0 bases from V and 6 bases from J, with 5 bases in between. The germline V gene has CDR1 MGHRA and CDR2 YSYEKL. This CDR3 has 12 residues. The CDR3 region is CASSQEIDGYTF. The CDR3 bases are TGCGCCAGCAGCCAAGAGATTGATGGCTACACCTTC.

This chain uses TRBV6-1 with TRBJ1-1; maybe TRBD1 (6 bases). V shed 6 bases and J shed 4 bases, with 12 bases lying between them. Germline V gives CDR1 MNHNS, CDR2 SASEGT. CDR3 length: 13 residues. CDR3 nucleotides: TGTGCCAGCAGGCTTACAGGGTCCACTGAAGCTTTCTTT. This sequence encodes CASRLTGSTEAFF.

This clonotype was detected many times. The chain joins TRBV7-2 to TRBJ1-5, with 7 nucleotides matching TRBD1. With V trimmed by 6 bases and J by 5 bases, 10 bases remained unmatched. The CDR3 sequence is 15 residues long. CDR1 is SGHTA and CDR2 is FQGNSA in the germline V gene. The CDR3 DNA follows: TGTGCCAGCAGTCCTGTGACAGGGACATATCAGCCCCAGCATTTT. Translation: CASSPVTGTYQPQHF.

The genes are TRBV12-3 or TRBV12-4 and TRBJ1-5; D may be TRBD1 (5 bases). V was cut by 3 bases and J by 7 bases, with 7 bases left in between. This CDR3 is 12 amino acids long. This chain's CDR3 is CASSFWGQPQHF. In DNA form, the CDR3 reads TGTGCCAGCAGTTTCTGGGGGCAGCCCCAGCATTTT.

The chain employs TRBV5-1 and TRBJ2-2; D gene ambiguous. V was cut by 1 base and J by 6 bases, with 13 bases left in between. Germline V gene data show CDR1 as SGHRS and CDR2 as YFSETQ. The CDR3 covers 15 residues. In nucleotides, the CDR3 is TGCGCCAGCAGCTTGCTTCCTGACTTGGCCGGGGAGCTGTTTTTT. As protein: CASSLLPDLAGELFF.

As for this clonotype: At one end, the junction sequence differs from germline, possibly due to a read error. V is TRBV20-1 and J is TRBJ2-3, with a weak D call TRBD2 (6 bases). The CDR3 extends over 17 amino acids. The germline V gene encodes CDR1 DFQATT and CDR2 SNEGSKA (reference sequence). For the CDR3, the DNA is TGCAGTGCTGGAGAACAAGACCGGGACTTAAGTCCAGATACGCAGTATTTT. Its translation: CSAGEQDRDLSPDTQYF.

This clonotype was observed a handful of times. The rearrangement joins TRBV7-6 to TRBJ1-2, with D unresolved. The CDR3 consists of 11 residues. Trimming shortened V by 7 bases and J by 12 bases, and 15 bases separated the two germline ends. Germline CDR1 and CDR2: SGHVS and FNYEAQ. The CDR3 here is CASTLGGIHTF. As DNA, the CDR3 is TGTGCCAGCACATTGGGAGGGATCCACACCTTC.

The chain carries TRBV29-1 and TRBJ1-4; D unclear. The V end was cut by 5 bases, the J end by 5 bases, with 12 bases between. CDR1 is SQVTM and CDR2 is ANQGSEA in the germline V gene. The CDR3 length is 13 residues. The chain's CDR3 is CSVPGSLNEKLFF. The CDR3 nucleotides are TGCAGCGTTCCGGGCAGCCTCAATGAAAAACTGTTTTTT.

The table lists this clonotype with a count of one. This chain joins TRBV6-1 and TRBJ2-7; possibly TRBD1 for D (5 bases). This CDR3 region has 13 residues. Germline V gene lookup returns CDR1 MNHNS and CDR2 SASEGT. Trimming cost V 6 bases and J 3 bases, with 12 bases left between them. The CDR3 coding sequence is TGTGCCAGCAGAGAGACAGCCCACTACGAGCAGTACTTC. Translating gives CASRETAHYEQYF.

The chain joins TRBV7-2 to TRBJ2-1, with 9 bases identical to TRBD1. J lost 7 bases, V lost 4 bases, and 8 bases had no gene match. This CDR3 is built from 15 residues. CDR1 and CDR2 (germline): SGHTA, FQGNSA. The CDR3: CASSSTGQGINEQFF. Written as DNA, the CDR3 is TGTGCCAGCAGCTCCACGGGACAGGGAATTAATGAGCAGTTCTTC. The full variable domain, completed using reference TRBV7-2 and TRBJ2-1, is GAGVSQSPSNKVTEKGKDVELRCDPISGHTALYWYRQSLGQGLEFLIYFQGNSAPDKSGLPSDRFSAERTGGSVSTLTIQRTQQEDSAVYLCASSSTGQGINEQFFGPGTRLTVL.

This clonotype has just a few counts. The genes are TRBV5-1 and TRBJ2-2; D gene uncertain. The V end lost 0 bases, the J end lost 6 bases, and 9 bases lay between the germline ends. CDR3 length: 14 residues. The germline V gene encodes CDR1 SGHRS and CDR2 YFSETQ. The CDR3 loop reads CASSLVAQAGELFF. DNA of the CDR3: TGCGCCAGCAGCTTGGTTGCTCAGGCCGGGGAGCTGTTTTTT. The entire variable domain, with the rest obtained from reference TRBV5-1 and TRBJ2-2, is as follows: KAGVTQTPRYLIKTRGQQVTLSCSPISGHRSVSWYQQTPGQGLQFLFEYFSETQRNKGNFPGRFSGRQFSNSRSEMNVSTLELGDSALYLCASSLVAQAGELFFGEGSRLTVL.

A few counts support this clonotype. In DNA form, the CDR3 reads TGCAGTGCTAGACCTCGGACAGGGGGCTTCCGGGGAGCCAGCGAGCAGTACTTC. Its protein is CSARPRTGGFRGASEQYF. The V and J genes are TRBV20-1 and TRBJ2-7; 11 nucleotides match TRBD1. CDR1 is DFQATT, CDR2 SNEGSKA, per germline (reference sequence). The CDR3 totals 18 residues. V lost 2 bases to trimming and J lost 6 bases; unmatched junction nucleotides: 18.

The V and J genes are TRBV6-4 and TRBJ1-3; D gene uncertain. V was shortened by 6 bases and J by 8 bases, with 14 bases between the two germline ends. CDR1 is MRHNA and CDR2 is SNTAGT in the germline V gene. This CDR3 is 13 amino acids long. Here the CDR3 reads CASRKTGQDTIYF. The DNA for the CDR3 is TGTGCCAGCAGAAAGACGGGCCAGGACACCATATATTTT.

This rearrangement joins TRBV9 to TRBJ2-1; 12 nucleotides align to TRBD2. Germline CDR1 SGDLS, CDR2 YYNGEE. This CDR3 is built from 16 residues. Losses at the gene ends were 2 bases for V and 5 bases for J; bases not matched to a gene: 5. The CDR3 protein is CASSVTSGSPHNEQFF. The CDR3 DNA sequence: TGTGCCAGCAGCGTGACTAGCGGGAGCCCCCACAATGAGCAGTTCTTC.